This T cell receptor beta chain emerged from a study of spatial heterogeneity in lung cancer. Background on the study: In the raw reads, each unique TCR and UMI combination was present more than ten times on average.

In germline, CDR1 is MNHNY, CDR2 SVGAGI (reference sequence). CDR3 length: 14 residues. The germline V and J ends were trimmed by 5 bases and 3 bases, with 13 bases remaining between them. The presence of a unique molecular identifier marked each TCR cDNA molecule. MiXCR, applied by TCRdb to the 5' RACE reads, yields one record per CDR3 protein. The data contain some 44,000 distinct CDR3 sequences, approximately 14% of them singletons. Specified time point: sample taken at primary tumor resection. Tumor, nontumor lung or frozen PBMC supplied whole RNA, sequenced without sorting. Sequenced here: PBMCs, sampled at surgery. The TCR originated in a male donor with early-stage non-small cell lung cancer. This chain uses TRBV6-6 with TRBJ2-5, with D perhaps being TRBD1 or TRBD2 (6 bases each). The CDR3 is CASSQSRGEETQYF. Here the CDR3 DNA reads TGTGCCAGCAGTCAGAGTAGGGGGGAAGAGACCCAGTACTTC.